Listed below are T cell receptor beta chains from one sample, sequenced in a study of OX40 agonist ivuxolimab in advanced cancers. The repertoire was sequenced with immunoSEQ multiplex PCR; TCRdb's copy has only in-frame clones and lacks some. The data contain tens of thousands of clones, 88% of them singletons. The sequenced sample was CD4+ or CD8+ T cells sorted from blood, obtained in a trial of the OX40 agonist ivuxolimab. These receptors were taken from an adult with an advanced solid tumor such as melanoma, head and neck, liver or kidney cancer. CDR3s include the opening cysteine and the closing phenylalanine or tryptophan. A D gene is named only where the DNA matches it firmly. Size values are once, few and many counts, or a class for expanded clones, and some rows have none.

D gene: TRBD2
V gene: TRBV5-1
clone size: .
J gene: TRBJ2-1
CDR3 DNA: TGCGCCAGCAGCCCCCAGGCGGGAGGCTGGGATGAGCAGTTCTTC
CDR3 protein: CASSPQAGGWDEQFF

D gene: TRBD1
V gene: TRBV15
clone size: .
J gene: TRBJ2-3
CDR3 DNA: TGTGCCACCAGAAACGACAGGGGGCTTTGGGATACGCAGTATTTT
CDR3 protein: CATRNDRGLWDTQYF

D gene: TRBD2
V gene: TRBV7-9
clone size: .
J gene: TRBJ2-5
CDR3 DNA: TGTGCCAGCAGCGTGACTAGCGGCCAAGAGACCCAGTACTTC
CDR3 protein: CASSVTSGQETQYF

D gene: .
V gene: TRBV4-2
clone size: .
J gene: TRBJ2-2
CDR3 DNA: TGTGCCAGCAGCCAAGAAACGGGTAACACCGGGGAGCTGTTTTTT
CDR3 protein: CASSQETGNTGELFF

D gene: .
V gene: TRBV7-7
clone size: .
J gene: TRBJ2-5
CDR3 DNA: TGTGCTAGCAGCGGTGGGGGAGAGACCCAGTACTTC
CDR3 protein: CASSGGGETQYF

D gene: TRBD1
V gene: TRBV19
clone size: .
J gene: TRBJ2-2
CDR3 DNA: TGTGCCAGTGGGACCGGGACAGGCAACACCGGGGAGCTGTTTTTT
CDR3 protein: CASGTGTGNTGELFF

D gene: .
V gene: TRBV28
clone size: once
J gene: TRBJ2-5
CDR3 DNA: TGTGCCAGCAGTCCGGGACTGGCCCAAGAGACCCAGTACTTC
CDR3 protein: CASSPGLAQETQYF

D gene: .
V gene: TRBV28
clone size: .
J gene: TRBJ1-2
CDR3 DNA: TGTGCCAGCAGTTTATATGACCGTAACTATGGCTACACCTTC
CDR3 protein: CASSLYDRNYGYTF

D gene: TRBD1
V gene: TRBV5-1
clone size: once
J gene: TRBJ2-3
CDR3 DNA: TGCGCCAGCAGCGTGACAGGGTTCGGGGATACGCAGTATTTT
CDR3 protein: CASSVTGFGDTQYF

D gene: .
V gene: TRBV7-9
clone size: .
J gene: TRBJ1-2
CDR3 DNA: TGTGCCAGCAGCTCCCCGGGGGTTAACTATGGCTACACCTTC
CDR3 protein: CASSSPGVNYGYTF

D gene: .
V gene: TRBV30
clone size: .
J gene: TRBJ2-2
CDR3 DNA: TGTGCCTGGAGTGTACTAGGAGGAACCGGGGAGCTGTTTTTT
CDR3 protein: CAWSVLGGTGELFF

D gene: TRBD1
V gene: TRBV6-5
clone size: .
J gene: TRBJ2-7
CDR3 DNA: TGTGCCAGCAGGAACAGGGGCTCCTACGAGCAGTACTTC
CDR3 protein: CASRNRGSYEQYF

D gene: .
V gene: TRBV11-1
clone size: .
J gene: TRBJ2-3
CDR3 DNA: TGTGCCAGCAGCTTAGAGTCTCGGTACGATACGCAGTATTTT
CDR3 protein: CASSLESRYDTQYF

D gene: .
V gene: TRBV5-8
clone size: once
J gene: TRBJ1-4
CDR3 DNA: TGTGCCAGCAGCTTGGTGGGTGCCGGAGGGGAAAAACTGTTTTTT
CDR3 protein: CASSLVGAGGEKLFF

D gene: TRBD1
V gene: TRBV19
clone size: .
J gene: TRBJ1-1
CDR3 DNA: TGTGCCAGTAGTATTGACAGGGCGAACACTGAAGCTTTCTTT
CDR3 protein: CASSIDRANTEAFF

D gene: TRBD2
V gene: TRBV11-3
clone size: once
J gene: TRBJ2-7
CDR3 DNA: TGTGCCAGCAGCTTAGCCGGGCGGGAGGGCGAGCAGTACTTC
CDR3 protein: CASSLAGREGEQYF

D gene: .
V gene: TRBV28
clone size: .
J gene: TRBJ2-2
CDR3 DNA: TGTGCCAGCAGTTTCAGGTCCGGGGAGCTGTTTTTT
CDR3 protein: CASSFRSGELFF

D gene: .
V gene: TRBV29-1
clone size: .
J gene: TRBJ1-1
CDR3 DNA: TGCAGCGCCCGGACCCCAGAAGTTACTGAAGCTTTCTTT
CDR3 protein: CSARTPEVTEAFF

D gene: TRBD2
V gene: TRBV28
clone size: .
J gene: TRBJ2-7
CDR3 DNA: TGTGCCAGCAGAAGGACTAGCGGGGGCTACGAGCAGTACTTC
CDR3 protein: CASRRTSGGYEQYF

D gene: .
V gene: TRBV23-1
clone size: .
J gene: TRBJ2-5
CDR3 DNA: TGCGCCAGCAGTCGTACGGGAGTAGAGACCCAGTACTTC
CDR3 protein: CASSRTGVETQYF

D gene: .
V gene: TRBV30
clone size: .
J gene: TRBJ2-3
CDR3 DNA: TGTGCCTGGACCACCATGGGTAGGGAAACAGATACGCAGTATTTT
CDR3 protein: CAWTTMGRETDTQYF

D gene: .
V gene: TRBV7-2
clone size: .
J gene: TRBJ2-1
CDR3 DNA: TGTGCCAGCAGCCAACCGGACAGATACAATGAGCAGTTCTTC
CDR3 protein: CASSQPDRYNEQFF

D gene: .
V gene: TRBV7-9
clone size: .
J gene: TRBJ1-1
CDR3 DNA: TGTGCCAGCAGCTTAGACGAGAACACTGAAGCTTTCTTT
CDR3 protein: CASSLDENTEAFF

D gene: .
V gene: TRBV2
clone size: .
J gene: TRBJ2-5
CDR3 DNA: TGTGCCAGCAGCGGGGAGTTACAAGAGACCCAGTACTTC
CDR3 protein: CASSGELQETQYF

D gene: .
V gene: TRBV7-6
clone size: .
J gene: TRBJ2-1
CDR3 DNA: TGTGCCAGCAGCCCAGGTAGCGATGAGCAGTTCTTC
CDR3 protein: CASSPGSDEQFF

D gene: TRBD1
V gene: TRBV14
clone size: once
J gene: TRBJ2-7
CDR3 DNA: TGTGCCAGCAGCCATATATCGGGACAGGGCCCATACGAGCAGTACTTC
CDR3 protein: CASSHISGQGPYEQYF

D gene: .
V gene: TRBV6-6
clone size: .
J gene: TRBJ2-3
CDR3 DNA: TGTGCCAGCAGTTACGGGGTCCCGACAGATACGCAGTATTTT
CDR3 protein: CASSYGVPTDTQYF

D gene: .
V gene: TRBV28
clone size: .
J gene: TRBJ1-1
CDR3 DNA: TGTGCCAGCAGTTACACAAGGATCCAAGCTTTCTTT
CDR3 protein: CASSYTRIQAFF

D gene: .
V gene: TRBV19
clone size: .
J gene: TRBJ2-2
CDR3 DNA: TGTGCCAGTAGTATTGGACGGGCGAACACCGGGGAGCTGTTTTTT
CDR3 protein: CASSIGRANTGELFF

D gene: TRBD2
V gene: TRBV12-5
clone size: once
J gene: TRBJ2-1
CDR3 DNA: TGTGCTAGTGGTCGGGGACTAGCGGGAGGGCCCCCCTACAATGAGCAGTTCTTC
CDR3 protein: CASGRGLAGGPPYNEQFF

D gene: TRBD2
V gene: TRBV9
clone size: .
J gene: TRBJ2-1
CDR3 DNA: TGTGCCAGCAGCCCCCGGATACTAGCGGGGGGGGGTACGGAGCAGTTCTTC
CDR3 protein: CASSPRILAGGGTEQFF

D gene: .
V gene: TRBV6-1
clone size: .
J gene: TRBJ1-2
CDR3 DNA: TGTGCCAGTACAGATAGGGTAGGAGGCTACACCTTC
CDR3 protein: CASTDRVGGYTF

D gene: TRBD2
V gene: TRBV5-1
clone size: .
J gene: TRBJ2-1
CDR3 DNA: TGCGCCAGCAGCGGACTAGCGGGAGTGAGCAATGAGCAGTTCTTC
CDR3 protein: CASSGLAGVSNEQFF

D gene: .
V gene: TRBV9
clone size: .
J gene: TRBJ1-2
CDR3 DNA: TGTGCCAGCAGCCCGCAAGCGGGACTCTATGGCTACACCTTC
CDR3 protein: CASSPQAGLYGYTF

D gene: TRBD1
V gene: TRBV5-3
clone size: .
J gene: TRBJ1-5
CDR3 DNA: TGTGCCAGAAAGGACAGGGTCGGCAATCAGCCCCAGCATTTT
CDR3 protein: CARKDRVGNQPQHF

D gene: .
V gene: TRBV7-2
clone size: .
J gene: TRBJ2-2
CDR3 DNA: TGTGCCAGCAGCTTCAGGGCCACGGACGCCGGGGAGCTGTTTTTT
CDR3 protein: CASSFRATDAGELFF

D gene: .
V gene: TRBV18
clone size: .
J gene: TRBJ2-5
CDR3 DNA: TGTGCCAGCTCACCACCGCCACCAGAGACCCAGTACTTC
CDR3 protein: CASSPPPPETQYF

D gene: TRBD2
V gene: TRBV28
clone size: .
J gene: TRBJ2-7
CDR3 DNA: TGTGCCAGCAGTTTATGGTCAGTCAGGCGGGAGGGCCGCCGGGAGCAGTACTTC
CDR3 protein: CASSLWSVRREGRREQYF

D gene: TRBD1
V gene: TRBV7-2
clone size: .
J gene: TRBJ2-1
CDR3 DNA: TGTGCCAGCAGCTTATACGGGACAGGGCTAATCAATGAGCAGTTCTTC
CDR3 protein: CASSLYGTGLINEQFF

D gene: .
V gene: TRBV6-1
clone size: few
J gene: TRBJ2-2
CDR3 DNA: TGTGCCAGCAACCCCCTGGCAGCGAACACCGGGGAGCTGTTTTTT
CDR3 protein: CASNPLAANTGELFF

D gene: TRBD2
V gene: TRBV11-2
clone size: .
J gene: TRBJ2-7
CDR3 DNA: TGTGCCAGCAGCTTAGCGTATTCCCCTAGCGGGATTTCCTACGAGCAGTACTTC
CDR3 protein: CASSLAYSPSGISYEQYF

D gene: TRBD2
V gene: TRBV5-1
clone size: .
J gene: TRBJ2-2
CDR3 DNA: TGCGCCAGCAGCTTTAAACTAGCGGGAACCGGGGAGCTGTTTTTT
CDR3 protein: CASSFKLAGTGELFF

D gene: TRBD1
V gene: TRBV5-8
clone size: .
J gene: TRBJ1-4
CDR3 DNA: TGTGCCAGCAGCTCCGGGACAGGGGGAACTAATGAAAAACTGTTTTTT
CDR3 protein: CASSSGTGGTNEKLFF

D gene: TRBD2
V gene: TRBV27
clone size: .
J gene: TRBJ2-7
CDR3 DNA: TGTGCCAGCAGTCCTGATCCTAGCGGGAGGAGCTACGAGCAGTACTTC
CDR3 protein: CASSPDPSGRSYEQYF

D gene: TRBD1
V gene: TRBV4-1
clone size: .
J gene: TRBJ1-2
CDR3 DNA: TGCGCCAGCAGCAGAGGGACAGGCCCGTTTGGCTACACCTTC
CDR3 protein: CASSRGTGPFGYTF

D gene: .
V gene: TRBV7-6
clone size: .
J gene: TRBJ1-1
CDR3 DNA: TGTGCCAGCAGCCCCGTGGGAACAGGGAAAGCTTTCTTT
CDR3 protein: CASSPVGTGKAFF

D gene: .
V gene: TRBV5-1
clone size: .
J gene: TRBJ2-3
CDR3 DNA: TGCGCCAGCACGACAGGCACAGATACGCAGTATTTT
CDR3 protein: CASTTGTDTQYF

D gene: TRBD2
V gene: TRBV7-8
clone size: .
J gene: TRBJ2-1
CDR3 DNA: TGTGCCAGCAGCATAGCGGGAGGGCCTTTCAATGAGCAGTTCTTC
CDR3 protein: CASSIAGGPFNEQFF

D gene: TRBD1
V gene: TRBV4-1
clone size: .
J gene: TRBJ1-1
CDR3 DNA: TGCGCCAGCAGCCAAGGACAGGGGGCCTCGGGCACTGAAGCTTTCTTT
CDR3 protein: CASSQGQGASGTEAFF

D gene: TRBD1
V gene: TRBV30
clone size: .
J gene: TRBJ1-2
CDR3 DNA: TGTGCCTGGAGTGGACAGGGGCGAGTTGTGGGCTATGGCTACACCTTC
CDR3 protein: CAWSGQGRVVGYGYTF

D gene: .
V gene: TRBV5-5
clone size: .
J gene: TRBJ1-2
CDR3 DNA: TGTGCCAGCAACCCTAGCTTGTTTTACTCTGACTCACCCAATCTTGGCTACACCTTC
CDR3 protein: CASNPSLFYSDSPNLGYTF

D gene: .
V gene: TRBV5-1
clone size: once
J gene: TRBJ1-2
CDR3 DNA: TGCGCCAGCAGCACCGCCGGGCCCTTTGAGGGCTATGGCTACACCTTC
CDR3 protein: CASSTAGPFEGYGYTF

D gene: .
V gene: TRBV10-1
clone size: .
J gene: TRBJ2-2
CDR3 DNA: TGCGCCAGCAGTCTCCTTGGCACCGGGGAGCTGTTTTTT
CDR3 protein: CASSLLGTGELFF

D gene: .
V gene: TRBV11-3
clone size: .
J gene: TRBJ2-5
CDR3 DNA: TGTGCCAGCAGCCCCTCCGCCCACGAGCAAGAGACCCAGTACTTC
CDR3 protein: CASSPSAHEQETQYF

D gene: .
V gene: TRBV2
clone size: once
J gene: TRBJ1-1
CDR3 DNA: TGTGCCATTGAACAGGGTCGTGCTGAAGCTTTCTTT
CDR3 protein: CAIEQGRAEAFF

D gene: .
V gene: TRBV11-3
clone size: .
J gene: TRBJ2-1
CDR3 DNA: TGTGCCAGCAGCTTAGAGGCTAGCAACAATGAGCAGTTCTTC
CDR3 protein: CASSLEASNNEQFF

D gene: .
V gene: TRBV7-2
clone size: .
J gene: TRBJ1-5
CDR3 DNA: TGTGCCAGCAGCTTAACCCCCGGGGAGCCCCAGCATTTT
CDR3 protein: CASSLTPGEPQHF